This paragraph covers one T cell receptor (beta chain) sequence. There are 15 residues in the CDR3. Trimming stripped 0 bases from V and 1 base from J, with 8 bases between. The germline V gene has CDR1 LGHNA and CDR2 YSLEER. Repertoires were generated with immunoSEQ multiplex PCR, while TCRdb's copy carries only in-frame clones and drops some. The sample has about 320,000 clones, around nine tenths seen once. Those enrolled, adults aged about 18 to 89 years, came from about two dozen US areas. These data originate in a study of blood T cell repertoires in COVID-19. Study-level background: Collection of acute and convalescent COVID-19 samples took place in the United States, Italy and Spain. T cells, B-cell-depleted T cells, or PBMCs provided the cDNA or gDNA that served as material.

This rearrangement joins TRBV4-3 to TRBJ2-3; possibly TRBD2 for D (6 bases). This TCR was sampled from a woman aged 25 to 45 who had been exposed to COVID-19. Sequencing used PBMCs or T cells enriched from blood (not recorded which). The CDR3, as DNA: TGCGCCAGCAGCCAAGAAGTAGCGGGCACAGATACGCAGTATTTT. Its translation is CASSQEVAGTDTQYF.